A selection of T cell receptor beta chains follows, all from one sample in a study of blood T cell repertoires in COVID-19. Sequenced by immunoSEQ multiplex PCR; TCRdb stores in-frame clones only, minus some. The sample includes fewer than 250,000 clones, around 83% seen only once; the top ten take approximately 7.4%. The sample was peripheral blood. The receptors were sampled from a woman in her forties or fifties with acute or convalescent COVID-19. Both conserved end residues are part of each CDR3. D genes are given only for firm matches. The listing skips clone size in some rows; elsewhere it reads once, few, many or a size class.

>-|-|TRBJ1-5|TRBV6-5
TGTGCCAGCAGTTACTCGTCCGATCAGCCCCAGCATTTT
CASSYSSDQPQHF
>-|-|TRBJ2-1|TRBV7-9
TGTGCCAGCAGTCCCCGACTCCGCCCCTCCAATGAGCAGTTCTTC
CASSPRLRPSNEQFF
>few|-|TRBJ2-2|TRBV5-1
TGCGCCAGCAGCTTACAGCTCCAAGGTCCGAACACCGGGGAGCTGTTTTTT
CASSLQLQGPNTGELFF
>once|TRBD1|TRBJ2-5|TRBV2
TGTGCCAGCAGGGGGACAGGGGGAGAGACCCAGTACTTC
CASRGTGGETQYF
>-|-|TRBJ1-5|TRBV11-2
TGTGCCAGCAGCTTAGGAGGAACTTCCTATGAGCCCCAGCATTTT
CASSLGGTSYEPQHF
>many|-|TRBJ2-3|TRBV5-1
TGCGCCAGCAGCTTGGTAGAGGCGGTCATGTCGGGGAATACGCAGTATTTT
CASSLVEAVMSGNTQYF
>-|-|TRBJ2-3|TRBV5-1
TGCGCCAGCAGACCCCAGGGGTCCTCCACAGATACGCAGTATTTT
CASRPQGSSTDTQYF
>-|TRBD2|TRBJ2-3|TRBV7-7
TGTGCTAGCAGCCGGGGGGACGTGAGCACAGATACGCAGTATTTT
CASSRGDVSTDTQYF
>-|-|TRBJ1-2|TRBV28
TGTGCCAGCAGTTTGGAGGGGACCTATGGCTACACCTTC
CASSLEGTYGYTF
>-|TRBD2|TRBJ2-7|TRBV7-2
TGTGCCAGCAGCACTCGCTCTGCAGCGGGAGGCTACGAGCAGTACTTC
CASSTRSAAGGYEQYF
>-|TRBD1|TRBJ2-2|TRBV7-9
TGTGCCAGCAGCTCCGGGACAGGGGAAACCGGGGAGCTGTTTTTT
CASSSGTGETGELFF
>-|-|TRBJ2-2|TRBV7-3
TGTGTCAGCAGCTTAGGGGCAGTCTCTAGCACCGGGGAGCTGTTTTTT
CVSSLGAVSSTGELFF
>-|TRBD1|TRBJ1-5|TRBV5-6
TGTGCCAGCTCGACAGGGATCGGGGATCAGCCCCAGCATTTT
CASSTGIGDQPQHF
>-|TRBD1|TRBJ2-7|TRBV5-6
TGTGCCAGCAGCTTAACAGGGGTAGACTACGAGCAGTACTTC
CASSLTGVDYEQYF
>-|-|TRBJ2-1|TRBV27
TGTGCCAGCAGTTTATCGAGGGCGGGCTACAATGAGCAGTTCTTC
CASSLSRAGYNEQFF
>-|-|TRBJ2-3|TRBV2
TGTGCCAGCAGTGTAATCCGACTGGCAGATACGCAGTATTTT
CASSVIRLADTQYF
>-|TRBD1|TRBJ2-2|TRBV5-1
TGCGCCAGCATAGGAGCCGGGACAGCGAACACCGGGGAGCTGTTTTTT
CASIGAGTANTGELFF
>-|-|TRBJ2-1|TRBV28
TGTGCCAGCACCCTCGGCGGCGGCAGCTCCTACAATGAGCAGTTCTTC
CASTLGGGSSYNEQFF
>-|TRBD1|TRBJ1-6|TRBV30
TGTGCCTGGAGTGATCCGGGACAGGGAATCGAAATTCCCCTCCACTTT
CAWSDPGQGIEIPLHF
>-|TRBD2|TRBJ2-1|TRBV24-1
TGTGCCACCAGTGGCCTCACCGGGACTAGCGGCAATGAGCAGTTCTTC
CATSGLTGTSGNEQFF
>-|TRBD1|TRBJ1-1|TRBV24-1
TGTGCCACCAGTGACCGGGACAGGGGGCGAGGTACTGAAGCTTTCTTT
CATSDRDRGRGTEAFF
>many|-|TRBJ1-5|TRBV6-5
TGTGCCAGCAGCGACTACACCAACTCATATCAGCCCCAGCATTTT
CASSDYTNSYQPQHF
>-|TRBD1|TRBJ2-5|TRBV18
TGTGCCAGCTCACCACGCCCAGGGGGAGAGACCCAGTACTTC
CASSPRPGGETQYF
>-|TRBD1|TRBJ2-2|TRBV29-1
TGCAGCTTCCAGGGGGCCAGAAACACCGGGGAGCTGTTTTTT
CSFQGARNTGELFF
>few|TRBD1|TRBJ1-5|TRBV19
TGTGCCAGTAGTACCCCGGCACGGACAGGGTCGTGGCAGCCCCAGCATTTT
CASSTPARTGSWQPQHF
>-|TRBD1|TRBJ2-4|TRBV2
TGTGCCAGCAGTGTGGAAGGACAGGGTTTAGCCAAAAACATTCAGTACTTC
CASSVEGQGLAKNIQYF
>-|-|TRBJ1-5|TRBV5-1
TGCGCCAGCAGCTTCGGGGGGGAACCCAATCAGCCCCAGCATTTT
CASSFGGEPNQPQHF
>-|TRBD1|TRBJ1-2|TRBV28
TGTGCCACCCTAAAGGGGGCAGGGTATGGCTACACCTTC
CATLKGAGYGYTF
>once|-|TRBJ2-3|TRBV6-2/TRBV6-3
TGTGCCAGCAGTTACCCTCAGAAACGTAGCACAGATACGCAGTATTTT
CASSYPQKRSTDTQYF
>-|TRBD1|TRBJ1-5|TRBV7-2
TGTGCCAGCAGCGAAAACAGGGGGGGCCAGCCCCAGCATTTT
CASSENRGGQPQHF
>-|TRBD1|TRBJ1-1|TRBV20-1
TGCAGTGCAGGACAGGGAGGGGTGACTTTCTTT
CSAGQGGVTFF
>-|TRBD1|TRBJ2-1|TRBV18
TGTGCCAGCTCGGGACAGGGGTCCGCTGGGGAGCAGTTCTTC
CASSGQGSAGEQFF
>once|TRBD1|TRBJ1-2|TRBV13
TGTGCCAGCAGCTTCCGGGACAGGGGCCAGGATGGCTACACCTTC
CASSFRDRGQDGYTF
>-|TRBD2|TRBJ2-7|TRBV28
TGTGCCAGCAGTCGGGGGTCTAGCGGGATGGAAGAGCAGTACTTC
CASSRGSSGMEEQYF
>-|TRBD1|TRBJ2-1|TRBV9
TGTGCCAGCAGCGTGGGGACAGTGAACTACAATGAGCAGTTCTTC
CASSVGTVNYNEQFF
>-|TRBD1|TRBJ2-1|TRBV24-1
TGTGCCACCAGTGATTTGGGGACAGGGACCCTTAATGAGCAGTTCTTC
CATSDLGTGTLNEQFF
>-|-|TRBJ2-5|TRBV5-1
TGCGCCAGCAGACCGACTACCCCCGAGACCCAGTACTTC
CASRPTTPETQYF
>once|TRBD1|TRBJ2-5|TRBV10-1
TGCGCCAGCAGTGAGTTGGGACAGGGGGCCTCGGAGACCCAGTACTTC
CASSELGQGASETQYF
>-|TRBD2|TRBJ2-1|TRBV5-1
TGCGCCAGCAGCTTGCGACCGGGACTAGCGGGAGGGCCTAACAATGAGCAGTTCTTC
CASSLRPGLAGGPNNEQFF
>-|-|TRBJ2-2|TRBV13
TGTGCCAGCTCAGGGGCCTCTCTTAGGTCCGGGGAGCTGTTTTTT
CASSGASLRSGELFF
>-|TRBD2|TRBJ2-1|TRBV5-4
TGTGCCAGCAGCTCTTCCGGGAGGTATACCTACAATGAGCAGTTCTTC
CASSSSGRYTYNEQFF
>-|-|TRBJ1-4|TRBV5-1
TGCGCCAGCAGTCAACAGGGCAGTAATGAAAAACTGTTTTTT
CASSQQGSNEKLFF
>-|-|TRBJ1-1|TRBV11-2
TGTGCCAGCAGCCTTAGCCTCCTAGAGGATGAAGCTTTCTTT
CASSLSLLEDEAFF
>once|-|TRBJ2-7|TRBV19
TGTGCCAGTAGTCCATCCATACAGGGCTACGAGCAGTACTTC
CASSPSIQGYEQYF
>once|-|TRBJ1-4|TRBV27
TGTGCCAGCCGGGACATAGAAAATGAAAAACTGTTTTTT
CASRDIENEKLFF
>-|TRBD1|TRBJ1-3|TRBV6-6
TGTGCCAGCAGTAAGGACAGGCCCTCTGGAAACACCATATATTTT
CASSKDRPSGNTIYF
>-|-|TRBJ2-7|TRBV3-1/TRBV3-2
TGTGCCAGCAGCCGCGGTAAAACTCTAGCCTACGAGCAGTACTTC
CASSRGKTLAYEQYF
>-|TRBD2|TRBJ2-2|TRBV9
TGTGCCAGCACTCCAGGTGGGAGGGCGATGGGCACCGGGGAGCTGTTTTTT
CASTPGGRAMGTGELFF
>-|TRBD2|TRBJ2-1|TRBV18
TGTGCCAGCGCCCCGGGGGAGGGTGCAGGGAATGAGCAGTTCTTC
CASAPGEGAGNEQFF
>-|TRBD1|TRBJ2-5|TRBV7-9
TGTGCCAGCAGCCAGGGGGGGAGGGACAGGGTTCAGGAAGAGACCCAGTACTTC
CASSQGGRDRVQEETQYF
>-|TRBD2|TRBJ2-2|TRBV28
TGTGCCAGCAGTTCGCCGTCTAGCGGAGATGGGAACACCGGGGAGCTGTTTTTT
CASSSPSSGDGNTGELFF
>once|-|TRBJ2-3|TRBV10-3
TGTGCCATCAGTGATTCGGACACACAAGGGCAGTATTTT
CAISDSDTQGQYF
>-|-|TRBJ2-3|TRBV10-1
TGCGCCAGCGGGAGGACCCTAGAGGATACGCAGTATTTT
CASGRTLEDTQYF
>-|-|TRBJ1-4|TRBV29-1
TGCAGCGCTCCGCCGGTAGGGGAACTGTTTTTT
CSAPPVGELFF